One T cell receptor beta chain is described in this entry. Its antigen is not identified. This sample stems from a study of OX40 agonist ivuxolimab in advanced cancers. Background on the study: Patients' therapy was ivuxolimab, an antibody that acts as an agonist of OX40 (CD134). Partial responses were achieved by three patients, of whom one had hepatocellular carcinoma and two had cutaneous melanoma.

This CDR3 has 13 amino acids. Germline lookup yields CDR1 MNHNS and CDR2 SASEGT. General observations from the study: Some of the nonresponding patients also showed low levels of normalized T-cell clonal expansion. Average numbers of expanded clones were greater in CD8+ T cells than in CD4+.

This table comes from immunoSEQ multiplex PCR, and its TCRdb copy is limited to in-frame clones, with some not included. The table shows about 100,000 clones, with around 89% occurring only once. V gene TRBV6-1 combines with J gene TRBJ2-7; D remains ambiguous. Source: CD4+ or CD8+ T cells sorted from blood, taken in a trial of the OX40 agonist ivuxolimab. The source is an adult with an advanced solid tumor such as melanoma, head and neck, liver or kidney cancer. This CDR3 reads CVTAIAVSYEQYF. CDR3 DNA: TGTGTCACCGCCATTGCGGTATCCTACGAGCAGTACTTC.